This T cell receptor beta chain was recorded in a study of blood T cell repertoires in COVID-19. At the level of the study: Nucleic acid was either cDNA or gDNA, and it came from T cells, B-cell-depleted T cells, or PBMCs.

This CDR3 is built from 15 residues. CDR1 and CDR2 (germline): LGHDT, YNNKEL (reference sequence). V lost 1 base and J 2 bases, leaving 12 bases between the germline ends. The data were produced by immunoSEQ multiplex PCR, yet TCRdb's version contains in-frame clones alone and is incomplete. The data show about 120,000 clones, about four fifths seen once. The TCR comes from a man at least 80 years old with active or convalescent COVID-19. The chain is built from TRBV3-1 (or the pseudogene TRBV3-2) and TRBJ2-7; D is unresolved. The material sequenced was peripheral blood. Here the CDR3 DNA reads TGTGCCAGCAGCCAAGTTGCTGACAACCCCTACGAGCAGTACTTC. It yields the protein CASSQVADNPYEQYF.